These 25 T cell receptor beta chains share one sample of origin, sequenced in a study of pediatric ulcerative colitis. The rectum was sampled with one to two pinch biopsies at colonoscopy. Profiled with immunoSEQ multiplex PCR; TCRdb holds only in-frame clones, not every one. Found here are fewer than 13,000 clones, roughly 82% of them singletons; the top ten hold less than 5%. Sequencing input: gut tissue. Receptor source: a girl aged 10 to 17 who was a control in a study of pediatric ulcerative colitis.

The gene calls are TRBV28 and TRBJ1-6; D is unresolved. CDR1 MDHEN and CDR2 SYDVKM come from the germline V gene. The CDR3 totals 10 residues. The V end lost 4 bases, the J end lost 8 bases, and 0 bases lay between the germline ends. The CDR3 is CASSYSPLHF. The CDR3 DNA follows: TGTGCCAGCAGTTATTCACCCCTCCACTTT.

V and J are TRBV7-3 and TRBJ1-3; 9 nucleotides align to TRBD1. The length of the CDR3 is 16 residues. Germline V gives CDR1 SGHTA, CDR2 FQGTGA. The J segment lost 2 bases and the V segment lost 0 bases, leaving 2 bases of the junction unmatched. The CDR3 loop reads CASSLTGDRAGNTIYF. CDR3 DNA: TGTGCCAGCAGCTTAACGGGGGACAGGGCTGGAAACACCATATATTTT.

By sample fraction, this clone is medium-sized (0.01 to 0.1%). The chain links TRBV27 to TRBJ1-5; the D is unclear. V lost 3 bases to trimming and J lost 1 base, with 10 bases between them. There are 15 residues in the CDR3. CDR1 is MNHEY, CDR2 SMNVEV, per germline (reference sequence). CDR3 amino acids: CASSLGSQSNQPQHF. The CDR3, as DNA: TGTGCCAGCAGTTTGGGCAGTCAGAGCAATCAGCCCCAGCATTTT.

As DNA, the CDR3 is TGTGCCTGGGGGCAAAGGACAGGGAAATATAATAGCAATCAGCCCCAGCATTTT. It yields the protein CAWGQRTGKYNSNQPQHF. The V and J genes are TRBV30 and TRBJ1-5, with 8 bases matching TRBD1. The V segment lost 5 bases and the J segment 0 bases; nucleotides outside the gene matches: 15. The CDR3 contains 18 residues. Germline CDR1 and CDR2: GTSNPN and SVGIG (reference sequence).

The chain has TRBV7-2 and TRBJ1-1; D possibly corresponds to TRBD1 (5 bases). Germline values: CDR1 SGHTA, CDR2 FQGNSA. CDR3 length: 17 amino acids. V lost 5 bases to trimming and J lost 1 base, with 20 bases between them. The CDR3, as DNA: TGTGCCAGCAGCCATATCGATACGTTCGGGGCGAACACTGAAGCTTTCTTT. Residues: CASSHIDTFGANTEAFF.

This clone was seen only a few times. The V call is TRBV28, the J call TRBJ2-7, with D perhaps TRBD1 (6 bases). Germline CDR1 and CDR2: MDHEN and SYDVKM. This CDR3 comprises 14 residues. V was clipped by 5 bases and J by 1 base, with 12 bases between them. DNA of the CDR3: TGTGCCAGCAGTCCCGGGACACGTTCCTACGAGCAGTACTTC. This gives the protein CASSPGTRSYEQYF.

The CDR3 loop is CAWSVQIGGEQYF. CDR3 in DNA: TGTGCCTGGAGTGTACAGATAGGGGGTGAGCAGTACTTC. The V and J genes are TRBV30 and TRBJ2-7; D might be TRBD1 (6 bases). CDR1 and CDR2 (germline): GTSNPN, SVGIG (reference sequence). The CDR3 length is 13 residues. V was pared by 0 bases and J by 7 bases, with 13 bases between.

V and J are TRBV6-5 and TRBJ2-7; 10 bases agree with TRBD2. V was clipped by 2 bases and J by 2 bases; unmatched bases: 3. The CDR3 spans 15 residues. In germline, CDR1 is MNHEY, CDR2 SVGAGI. The CDR3 here is CASSYGLAEAYEQYF. CDR3 nucleotides: TGTGCCAGCAGTTACGGACTAGCGGAGGCCTACGAGCAGTACTTC.

The V gene is TRBV6-5, the J gene TRBJ1-5; D not resolved. This CDR3 spans 13 amino acids. The germline V gene encodes CDR1 MNHEY and CDR2 SVGAGI. Trimming removed 6 bases from V and 4 bases from J, with 10 bases in between. CDR3 loop: CASRRATNQPQHF. The CDR3 region has the DNA TGTGCCAGCAGGAGGGCTACTAATCAGCCCCAGCATTTT.

This clone was observed a few times. Different DNA sequences within this sample yield the same CDR3. Here the CDR3 reads CASCGEAGGVAGELFF. The CDR3 nucleotides are TGTGCCAGCTGCGGTGAGGCAGGGGGAGTAGCCGGGGAGCTGTTTTTT. V gene TRBV4-2 combines with J gene TRBJ2-2; 7 positions agree with TRBD1. The CDR3 is 16 residues long. The ends lost 8 bases at V and 6 bases at J; junction bases unmatched: 15. Germline loops: CDR1 LGHNA, CDR2 YNFKEQ.

The chain carries TRBV18 and TRBJ1-2, with D perhaps matching TRBD1 (5 bases). Germline CDR1 is KGHSH and CDR2 is LQKENI. The V and J ends lost 4 bases and 8 bases respectively, with 14 bases between them. The CDR3 loop spans 13 amino acids. The CDR3 loop reads CASSLRDGQGYTF. The CDR3 nucleotides are TGTGCCAGCTCACTACGGGACGGCCAGGGCTACACCTTC.

The chain joins TRBV7-9 to TRBJ2-1; 15 bases match TRBD2. The CDR3 spans 16 residues. V shed 4 bases and J 5 bases; nucleotides not matched to a gene: 3. CDR1 and CDR2 from the germline V gene are SEHNR and FQNEAQ (reference sequence). CDR3: CASSSRTSGRDNEQFF. In nucleotides, the CDR3 is TGTGCCAGCAGCTCCAGGACTAGCGGGAGGGACAATGAGCAGTTCTTC.

The J gene is TRBJ1-2, the V gene TRBV5-1, with 7 bases matching TRBD1. V trimming: 0 bases; J trimming: 8 bases; junction bases outside the gene matches: 4. The CDR3 covers 13 residues. CDR1 and CDR2 from the germline V gene are SGHRS and YFSETQ. The CDR3 reads CASSLATGEGYTF. Written as DNA, the CDR3 is TGCGCCAGCAGCTTGGCCACAGGGGAAGGCTACACCTTC.

J is TRBJ2-3 and V is TRBV6-5; 7 bases are a match to TRBD2. With V trimmed by 0 bases and J by 5 bases, 5 bases remained unmatched. In germline, CDR1 is MNHEY, CDR2 SVGAGI. The CDR3 spans 15 residues. The CDR3, as DNA: TGTGCCAGCAGTTACTCCTTTACTAGCGAAGATACGCAGTATTTT. It yields the protein CASSYSFTSEDTQYF.

This clone was counted between two and nine times. This chain joins TRBV18 and TRBJ1-1; tentatively, D is TRBD1 (5 bases). Germline values: CDR1 KGHSH, CDR2 LQKENI. CDR3 length: 13 residues. V was shortened by 2 bases and J by 4 bases, with 8 bases between the two germline ends. CDR3 in amino acids: CASSPTGGTEAFF. The CDR3 bases are TGTGCCAGCTCACCAACGGGGGGCACTGAAGCTTTCTTT.

This chain connects TRBV5-4 to TRBJ1-1; no firm D call. Per the germline V gene, CDR1 is SGHNT and CDR2 is YYREEE (reference sequence). Between the trimmed V and J ends, which lost 1 base and 1 base, there was a span of 8 bases. CDR3 length: 14 amino acids. The CDR3: CASSLRVGNTEAFF. The CDR3 DNA follows: TGTGCCAGCAGCTTGAGGGTGGGGAACACTGAAGCTTTCTTT.

The chain links TRBV7-8 to TRBJ1-2; possibly TRBD1 for D (5 bases). With 1 base removed from V and 4 bases from J, the gap between germline ends came to 7 bases. The CDR3 covers 13 residues. The germline V gene encodes CDR1 SGHVS and CDR2 FQNEAQ. As DNA, the CDR3 is TGTGCCAGCAGCTTAGAACAGGTCTATGGCTACACCTTC. Amino acid sequence: CASSLEQVYGYTF.

The V call is TRBV4-2, the J call TRBJ2-7; D call uncertain. This CDR3 region has 15 residues. The germline V and J ends were trimmed by 3 bases and 2 bases, with 14 bases remaining between them. CDR1 is LGHNA and CDR2 is YNFKEQ in the germline V gene. CDR3 nucleotides: TGTGCCAGCAGCCAGGCCTTTCTGGTAGCCTACGAGCAGTACTTC. This gives the protein CASSQAFLVAYEQYF.

The chain uses TRBV6-5 and TRBJ1-1; no reliable D call. V was pared by 5 bases and J by 0 bases, with 7 bases between. Germline V CDR1 and CDR2: MNHEY, SVGAGI. The CDR3 is 13 residues long. The CDR3 DNA is TGTGCCAGCAGTGAAGTCATGAACACTGAAGCTTTCTTT. Translation: CASSEVMNTEAFF.

The V gene is TRBV6-5, the J gene TRBJ2-2; TRBD1 agrees at 7 bases. The CDR3 covers 15 residues. CDR1 and CDR2 (germline): MNHEY, SVGAGI. V lost 6 bases, J lost 1 base, and 5 bases stayed unmatched. The CDR3 loop is CASSRDRRNTGELFF. Here the CDR3 DNA reads TGTGCCAGCAGCAGGGACAGAAGGAACACCGGGGAGCTGTTTTTT.

For the CDR3, the DNA is TGCGCCAGCAGCTTGGTAACTAGCGGGCAGACCTACAATGAGCAGTTCTTC. Amino acid sequence: CASSLVTSGQTYNEQFF. This chain joins TRBV5-1 and TRBJ2-1, with 9 bases identical to TRBD2. The junction had 6 bases not matched to a gene; V was cut back by 0 bases and J by 2 bases. Germline values: CDR1 SGHRS, CDR2 YFSETQ. The length of the CDR3 is 17 residues. The full variable domain, its missing parts supplied by reference TRBV5-1 and TRBJ2-1, is KAGVTQTPRYLIKTRGQQVTLSCSPISGHRSVSWYQQTPGQGLQFLFEYFSETQRNKGNFPGRFSGRQFSNSRSEMNVSTLELGDSALYLCASSLVTSGQTYNEQFFGPGTRLTVL.

This clone occurred a few times. The chain couples TRBV21-1 to TRBJ1-2. TRBV21-1 represents a pseudogene. The CDR3 is made up of 15 amino acids. This CDR3 reads CASSKEGRDPYGYTF. CDR3 bases: TGTGCCAGCAGCAAAGAGGGGAGGGACCCCTATGGCTACACCTTC.

The V and J genes are TRBV11-2 and TRBJ1-2, with 8 bases aligning to TRBD1. From germline, CDR1 is SGHAT and CDR2 FQNNGV. There are 14 residues in the CDR3. V lost 6 bases to trimming and J lost 7 bases; unmatched junction nucleotides: 10. The CDR3 DNA reads as TGTGCCAGCAGTGCAGGGGGCCTTCGCCGTGGCTACACCTTC. Its protein product is CASSAGGLRRGYTF.

Concerning this clone: A far larger clone is just one base off, so this is likely a read error. The genes are TRBV4-2 and TRBJ2-7, with TRBD2 matching 7 bases. The CDR3 is made up of 16 amino acids. Trimming at V came to 4 bases and at J to 4 bases, leaving 13 bases not matched to a gene. In germline, CDR1 is LGHNA, CDR2 YNFKEQ. The CDR3, as DNA: TGTGCCAGCAGCCTCGACTCGGGCGCCGGGGGGTACGAGCAGTACTTC. Protein: CASSLDSGAGGYEQYF.

This clone was found once. J is TRBJ2-7 and V is TRBV5-1, with 7 bases lining up with TRBD2. Germline V lookup: CDR1 SGHRS, CDR2 YFSETQ. Germline trimming cut 0 bases from V and 6 bases from J; bases unmatched to any gene: 12. The CDR3 has 16 residues. In DNA, the CDR3 is TGCGCCAGCAGCTTGGAGTTGGGACGGGACTATACCGAGCAGTACTTC. Encoded protein: CASSLELGRDYTEQYF.